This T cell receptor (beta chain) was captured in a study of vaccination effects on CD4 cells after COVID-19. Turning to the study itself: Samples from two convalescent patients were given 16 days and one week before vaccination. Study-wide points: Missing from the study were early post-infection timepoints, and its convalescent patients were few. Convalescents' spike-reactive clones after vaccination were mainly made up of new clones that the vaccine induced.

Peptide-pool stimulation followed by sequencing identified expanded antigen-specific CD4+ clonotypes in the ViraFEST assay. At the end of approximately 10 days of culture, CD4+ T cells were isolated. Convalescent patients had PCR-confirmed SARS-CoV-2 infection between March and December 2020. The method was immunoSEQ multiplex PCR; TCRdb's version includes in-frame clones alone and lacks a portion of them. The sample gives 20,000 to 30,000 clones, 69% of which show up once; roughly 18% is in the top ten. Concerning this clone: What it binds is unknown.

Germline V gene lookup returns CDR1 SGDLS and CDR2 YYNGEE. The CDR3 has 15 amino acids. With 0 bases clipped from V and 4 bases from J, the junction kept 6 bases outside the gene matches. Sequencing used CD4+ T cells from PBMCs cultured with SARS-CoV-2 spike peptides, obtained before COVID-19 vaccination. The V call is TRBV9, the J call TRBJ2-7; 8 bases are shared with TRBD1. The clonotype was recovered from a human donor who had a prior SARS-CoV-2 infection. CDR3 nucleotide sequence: TGTGCCAGCAGCGTAGCGGGACAGGATGGGTACGAGCAGTACTTC. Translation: CASSVAGQDGYEQYF. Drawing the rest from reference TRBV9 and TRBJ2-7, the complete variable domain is DSGVTQTPKHLITATGQRVTLRCSPRSGDLSVYWYQQSLDQGLQFLIQYYNGEERAKGNILERFSAQQFPDLHSELNLSSLELGDSALYFCASSVAGQDGYEQYFGPGTRLTVT.